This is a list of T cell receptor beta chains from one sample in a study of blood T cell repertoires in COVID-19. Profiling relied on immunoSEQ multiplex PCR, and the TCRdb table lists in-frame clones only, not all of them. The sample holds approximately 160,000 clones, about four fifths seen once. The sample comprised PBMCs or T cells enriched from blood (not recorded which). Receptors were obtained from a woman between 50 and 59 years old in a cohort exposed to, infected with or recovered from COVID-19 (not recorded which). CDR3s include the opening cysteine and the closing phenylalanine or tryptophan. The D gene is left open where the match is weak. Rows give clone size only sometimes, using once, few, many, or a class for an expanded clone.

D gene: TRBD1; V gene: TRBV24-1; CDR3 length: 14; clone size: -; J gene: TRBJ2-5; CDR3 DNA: TGTGCCACCAGTGATACGGACAGGAGAGAGACCCAGTACTTC; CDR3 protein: CATSDTDRRETQYF
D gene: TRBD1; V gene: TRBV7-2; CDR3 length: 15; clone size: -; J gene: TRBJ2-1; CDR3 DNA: TGTGCCAGCAGCTTAGTTACAGGGGCCTACAATGAGCAGTTCTTC; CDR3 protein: CASSLVTGAYNEQFF
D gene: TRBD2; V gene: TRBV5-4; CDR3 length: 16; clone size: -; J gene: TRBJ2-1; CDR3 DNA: TGTGCCAGCAGCATCCCCGGGACTAGCGGGAGCAATGAGCAGTTCTTC; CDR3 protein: CASSIPGTSGSNEQFF
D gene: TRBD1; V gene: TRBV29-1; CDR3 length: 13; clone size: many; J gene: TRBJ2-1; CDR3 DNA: TGCAGCGTAGTGGGACAGGGAGGCCATGAGCAGTTCTTC; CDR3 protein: CSVVGQGGHEQFF
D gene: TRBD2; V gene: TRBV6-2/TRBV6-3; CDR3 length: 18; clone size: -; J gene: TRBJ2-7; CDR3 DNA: TGTGCCAGCAGTTATTTCTACAGTAGCGGGGGGAGCTCCTACGAGCAGTACTTC; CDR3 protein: CASSYFYSSGGSSYEQYF
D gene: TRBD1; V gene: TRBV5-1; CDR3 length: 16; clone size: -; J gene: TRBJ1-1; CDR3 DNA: TGCGCCAGCAGCCCCGATGGGACAGGGGATGACACTGAAGCTTTCTTT; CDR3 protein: CASSPDGTGDDTEAFF
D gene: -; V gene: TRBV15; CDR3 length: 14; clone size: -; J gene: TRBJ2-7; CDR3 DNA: TGTGCCACCAGCAGAGATAGCGCTCTCTACGAGCAGTACTTC; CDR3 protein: CATSRDSALYEQYF
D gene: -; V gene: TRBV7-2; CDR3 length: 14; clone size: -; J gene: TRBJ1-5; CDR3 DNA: TGTGCCAGCAGCTTGACAGCTAGCAATCAGCCCCAGCATTTT; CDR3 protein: CASSLTASNQPQHF
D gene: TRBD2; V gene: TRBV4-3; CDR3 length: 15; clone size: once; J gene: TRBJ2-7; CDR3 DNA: TGCGCCAGCAGCCAAGCGGCTAGCGGTAACTACGAGCAGTACTTC; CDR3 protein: CASSQAASGNYEQYF
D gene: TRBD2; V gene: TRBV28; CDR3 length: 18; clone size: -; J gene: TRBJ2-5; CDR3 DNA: TGTGCCAGCATTATAGAGGGACTAGCGGGGGGCTTCAAAGAGACCCAGTACTTC; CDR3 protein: CASIIEGLAGGFKETQYF
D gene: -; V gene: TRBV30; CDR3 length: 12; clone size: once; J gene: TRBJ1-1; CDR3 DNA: TGTGCCTGGAGTGTTCGGGGCACTGAAGCTTTCTTT; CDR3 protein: CAWSVRGTEAFF
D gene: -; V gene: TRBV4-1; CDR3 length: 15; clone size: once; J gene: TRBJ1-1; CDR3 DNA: TGCGCCAGCAGCCCCAGGGGAACGGCGAACACTGAAGCTTTCTTT; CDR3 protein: CASSPRGTANTEAFF
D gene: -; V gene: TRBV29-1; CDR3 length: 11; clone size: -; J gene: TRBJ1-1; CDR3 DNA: TGCAGCGTAGGAGGCGGCACTGAAGCTTTCTTT; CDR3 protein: CSVGGGTEAFF
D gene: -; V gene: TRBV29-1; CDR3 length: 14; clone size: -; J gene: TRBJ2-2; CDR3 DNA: TGCAGCGTGGCCCGGACAGTCGTCAACGGGGAGCTGTTTTTT; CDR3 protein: CSVARTVVNGELFF
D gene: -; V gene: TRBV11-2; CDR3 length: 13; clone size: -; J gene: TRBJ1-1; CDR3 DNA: TGTGCCAGCAGCTACGGGGGTAGCACTGAAGCTTTCTTT; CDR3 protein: CASSYGGSTEAFF
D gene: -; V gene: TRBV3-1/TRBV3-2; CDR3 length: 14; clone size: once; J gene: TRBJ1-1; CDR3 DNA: TGTGCCAGCAGCCAAGTACAGCCGAACACTGAAGCTTTCTTT; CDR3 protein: CASSQVQPNTEAFF
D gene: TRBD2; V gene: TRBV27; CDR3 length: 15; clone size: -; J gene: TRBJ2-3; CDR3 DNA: TGTGCCAGCAATTTAGCGGGGGGGCCTGCAGATACGCAGTATTTT; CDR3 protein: CASNLAGGPADTQYF
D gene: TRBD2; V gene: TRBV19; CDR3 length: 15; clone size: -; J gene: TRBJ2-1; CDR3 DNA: TGTGCCAGTAGTATAACTAGCGGGAGGGCCAATGAGCAGTTCTTC; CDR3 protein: CASSITSGRANEQFF
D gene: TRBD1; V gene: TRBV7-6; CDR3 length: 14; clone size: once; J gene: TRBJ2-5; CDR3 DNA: TGTGCCAGCAGCTTACCTACAGGGGCGGAGACCCAGTACTTC; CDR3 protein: CASSLPTGAETQYF
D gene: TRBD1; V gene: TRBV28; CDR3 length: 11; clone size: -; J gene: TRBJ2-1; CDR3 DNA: TGTGCCACCTACAGGGGGAATGAGCAGTTCTTC; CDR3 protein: CATYRGNEQFF
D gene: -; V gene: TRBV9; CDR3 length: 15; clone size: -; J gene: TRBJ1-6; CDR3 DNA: TGTGCCAGCAGTCGTAACCAAGGGGATAATTCACCCCTCCACTTT; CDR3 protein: CASSRNQGDNSPLHF
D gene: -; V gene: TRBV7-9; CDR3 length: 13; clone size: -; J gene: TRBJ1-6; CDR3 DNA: TGTGCCAGCAGCTCCTTAAATAATTCACCCCTCCACTTT; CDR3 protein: CASSSLNNSPLHF
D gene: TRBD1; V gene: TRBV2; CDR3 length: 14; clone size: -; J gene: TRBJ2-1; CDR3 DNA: TGTGCCAGCTTAAGGGACAGGGGAGGGGGTGAGCAGTTCTTC; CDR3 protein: CASLRDRGGGEQFF
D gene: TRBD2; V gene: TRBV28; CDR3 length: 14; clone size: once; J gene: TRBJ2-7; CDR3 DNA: TGTGCCAGCACCAAAGGTAGCGGGAGGCGCGAGCAGTACTTC; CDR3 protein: CASTKGSGRREQYF
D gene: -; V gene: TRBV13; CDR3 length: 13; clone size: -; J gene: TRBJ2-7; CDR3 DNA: TGTGCCAGCAGCCAAACCTCAGGGGCGGGGCAGTACTTC; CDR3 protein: CASSQTSGAGQYF
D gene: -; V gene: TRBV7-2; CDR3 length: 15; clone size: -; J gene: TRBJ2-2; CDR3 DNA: TGTGCCAGCAGCCCGGCTATCTCGGGGGCCGGGGAGCTGTTTTTT; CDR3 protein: CASSPAISGAGELFF
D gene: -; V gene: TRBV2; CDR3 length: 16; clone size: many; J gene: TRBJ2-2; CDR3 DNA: TGTGCCAGCAGTGAAAATTGGGCAGTAAACACCGGGGAGCTGTTTTTT; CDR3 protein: CASSENWAVNTGELFF
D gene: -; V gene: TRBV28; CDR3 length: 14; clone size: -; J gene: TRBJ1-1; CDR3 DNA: TGTGCCAGCAGTACGACGGACAGGAACACTGAAGCTTTCTTT; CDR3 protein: CASSTTDRNTEAFF
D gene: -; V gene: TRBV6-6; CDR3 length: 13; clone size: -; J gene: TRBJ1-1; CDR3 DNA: TGTGCCAGCAGTTGGAACAGGGAGACTGAAGCTTTCTTT; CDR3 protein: CASSWNRETEAFF
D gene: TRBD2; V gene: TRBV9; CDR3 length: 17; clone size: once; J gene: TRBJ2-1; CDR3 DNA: TGTGCCAGCAGCCCGGGACTCCGGGCGGGGGGTCCTAATGAGCAGTTCTTC; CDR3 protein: CASSPGLRAGGPNEQFF
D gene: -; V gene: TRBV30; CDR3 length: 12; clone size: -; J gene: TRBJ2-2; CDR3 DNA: TGTGCCTTCACCATGCGGGTTGGGGAGCTGTTTTTT; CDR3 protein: CAFTMRVGELFF
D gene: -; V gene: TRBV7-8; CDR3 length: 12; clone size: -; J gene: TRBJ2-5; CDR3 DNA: TGTGCCAGCACCCCGGGGCAAGAGACCCAGTACTTC; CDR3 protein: CASTPGQETQYF
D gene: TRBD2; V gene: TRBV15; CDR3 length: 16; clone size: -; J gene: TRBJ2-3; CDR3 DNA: TGTGCCACCAGCCGCCGGGTTCGCGGGGGGGCAGATACGCAGTATTTT; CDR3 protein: CATSRRVRGGADTQYF
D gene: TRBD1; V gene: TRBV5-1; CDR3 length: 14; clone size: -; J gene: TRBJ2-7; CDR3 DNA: TGCGCCAGCAGGGCCGGGACAGTCAACTACGAGCAGTACTTC; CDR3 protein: CASRAGTVNYEQYF
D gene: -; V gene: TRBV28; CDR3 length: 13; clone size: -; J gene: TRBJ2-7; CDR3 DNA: TGTGCCAGCAGTTTAGTAGAGTCCTACGAGCAGTACTTC; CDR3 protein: CASSLVESYEQYF
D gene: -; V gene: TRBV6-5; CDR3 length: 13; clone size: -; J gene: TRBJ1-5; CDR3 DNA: TGTGCCACCAATACCGACAGGAATCAGCCCCAGCATTTT; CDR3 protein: CATNTDRNQPQHF
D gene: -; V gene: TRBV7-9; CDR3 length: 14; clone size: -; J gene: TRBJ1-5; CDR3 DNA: TGTGCCAGCAGCCCCTCGGGAGGGGAAAGGCCCCAGCATTTT; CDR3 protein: CASSPSGGERPQHF
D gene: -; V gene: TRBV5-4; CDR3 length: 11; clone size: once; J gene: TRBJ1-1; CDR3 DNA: TGTGCCAGCAGCTATCGCACTGAAGCTTTCTTT; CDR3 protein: CASSYRTEAFF
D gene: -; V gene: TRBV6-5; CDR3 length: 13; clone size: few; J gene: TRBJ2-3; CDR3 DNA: TGTGCCAGCAGTTCGAACATTGTAGATACGCAGTATTTT; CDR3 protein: CASSSNIVDTQYF
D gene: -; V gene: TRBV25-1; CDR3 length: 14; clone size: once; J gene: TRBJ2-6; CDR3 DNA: TGTGCCAGCAGTTCACAAATAGGGGCCAACGTCCTGACTTTC; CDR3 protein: CASSSQIGANVLTF
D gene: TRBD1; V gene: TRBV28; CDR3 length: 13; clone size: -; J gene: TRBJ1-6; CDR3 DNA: TGTGCCACCCGGACAGGGTTTAATTCACCCCTCCACTTT; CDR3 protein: CATRTGFNSPLHF
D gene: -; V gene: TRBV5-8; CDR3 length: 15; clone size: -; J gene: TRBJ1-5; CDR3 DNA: TGTGCCAGCAGTCACCCGGAGGCATGGGATCAGCCCCAGCATTTT; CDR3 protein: CASSHPEAWDQPQHF
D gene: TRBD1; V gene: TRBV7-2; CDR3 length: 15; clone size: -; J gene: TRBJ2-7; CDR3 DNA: TGTGCCAGCAGGTTCGGACAGGGTATTTCCTACGAGCAGTACTTC; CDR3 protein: CASRFGQGISYEQYF
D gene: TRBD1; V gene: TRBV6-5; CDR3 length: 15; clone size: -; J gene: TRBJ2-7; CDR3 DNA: TGTGCCAGCAGTTACGAGGGACAGGGGACCTACGAGCAGTACTTC; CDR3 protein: CASSYEGQGTYEQYF
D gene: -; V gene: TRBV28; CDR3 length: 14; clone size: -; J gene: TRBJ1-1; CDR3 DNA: TGTGCCAGCAGCCCGTCCCTGGGGGAGGTTGGGGCTTTCTTT; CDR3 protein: CASSPSLGEVGAFF